Listed below are T cell receptor beta chains from one sample, sequenced in a study of T cells in Graves' hyperthyroidism and ophthalmopathy. MiXCR was run by TCRdb on the multiplex PCR reads, yielding one entry per CDR3 protein. The sample includes some 350,000 distinct CDR3 sequences, 13% to 15% seen only once; the top ten take 15% to 20%. Input material: blood. The receptors were gathered from a woman in her fifties or sixties with Graves' ophthalmopathy. The CDR3 runs from the conserved cysteine through the conserved F or W. The D gene is left open where the match is weak. Size values are once, few and many counts, or a class for expanded clones, and some rows have none.

J gene: TRBJ2-2; D gene: TRBD1; clone size: once; V gene: TRBV20-1; CDR3 protein: CSARASDVTGVTGELFF; CDR3 DNA: TGCAGTGCTAGAGCTAGCGATGTGACAGGGGTCACCGGGGAGCTGTTTTTT
J gene: TRBJ2-4; D gene: .; clone size: many; V gene: TRBV11-2; CDR3 protein: CASSLSSRLDIQYF; CDR3 DNA: TGTGCCAGCAGCTTAAGTTCAAGGTTGGACATTCAGTACTTC
J gene: TRBJ1-1; D gene: TRBD1; clone size: many; V gene: TRBV2; CDR3 protein: CASSRGQGGTEAFF; CDR3 DNA: TGTGCCAGCAGTAGGGGACAGGGAGGAACTGAAGCTTTCTTT
J gene: TRBJ2-3; D gene: TRBD2; clone size: many; V gene: TRBV5-1; CDR3 protein: CASSFRLRGTNTDTQYF; CDR3 DNA: TGCGCCAGCAGCTTCCGGTTGCGGGGGACTAACACAGATACGCAGTATTTT
J gene: TRBJ2-1; D gene: .; clone size: .; V gene: TRBV30; CDR3 protein: CAWSPGTPNEQFF; CDR3 DNA: TGTGCCTGGAGTCCCGGGACTCCCAATGAGCAGTTCTTC
J gene: TRBJ1-2; D gene: .; clone size: few; V gene: TRBV6-1; CDR3 protein: CASSRRDPGGYTF; CDR3 DNA: TGTGCCAGCAGTCGCCGGGACCCTGGAGGCTACACCTTC
J gene: TRBJ1-1; D gene: TRBD1; clone size: many; V gene: TRBV7-2; CDR3 protein: CASSYRGLKNTEAFF; CDR3 DNA: TGTGCCAGCAGCTACAGGGGGTTAAAGAACACTGAAGCTTTCTTT
J gene: TRBJ2-7; D gene: .; clone size: many; V gene: TRBV14; CDR3 protein: CASSQDHKIYEQYF; CDR3 DNA: TGTGCCAGCAGCCAAGATCACAAGATCTACGAGCAGTACTTC
J gene: TRBJ1-5; D gene: .; clone size: .; V gene: TRBV7-9; CDR3 protein: CASSFGPRGAGNQPQHF; CDR3 DNA: TGTGCCAGCAGCTTTGGACCCCGGGGGGCCGGCAATCAGCCCCAGCATTTT
J gene: TRBJ1-2; D gene: .; clone size: many; V gene: TRBV18; CDR3 protein: CASSPGTDYGYTF; CDR3 DNA: TGTGCCAGCTCACCAGGGACGGATTATGGCTACACCTTC
J gene: TRBJ2-2; D gene: .; clone size: many; V gene: TRBV20-1; CDR3 protein: CSARDSRGDTGELFF; CDR3 DNA: TGCAGTGCTAGAGATTCGAGGGGAGACACCGGGGAGCTGTTTTTT
J gene: TRBJ1-5; D gene: .; clone size: .; V gene: TRBV6-5; CDR3 protein: CASRNKNQPQHF; CDR3 DNA: TGTGCCAGCAGGAATAAAAATCAGCCCCAGCATTTT
J gene: TRBJ1-1; D gene: TRBD1; clone size: few; V gene: TRBV18; CDR3 protein: CASSSIGQEHTEAFF; CDR3 DNA: TGTGCCAGCTCATCTATAGGACAGGAACACACTGAAGCTTTCTTT
J gene: TRBJ2-5; D gene: .; clone size: .; V gene: TRBV5-1; CDR3 protein: CASSLAVGETQYF; CDR3 DNA: TGCGCCAGCAGCTTGGCGGTTGGGGAGACCCAGTACTTC
J gene: TRBJ2-1; D gene: .; clone size: many; V gene: TRBV7-8; CDR3 protein: CASSPQRVLSSYNEQFF; CDR3 DNA: TGTGCCAGCAGCCCACAGCGGGTCCTAAGCTCCTACAATGAGCAGTTCTTC
J gene: TRBJ1-5; D gene: .; clone size: .; V gene: TRBV2; CDR3 protein: CASSRRLYQPQHF; CDR3 DNA: TGTGCCAGCAGTCGTCGGTTATATCAGCCCCAGCATTTT
J gene: TRBJ1-6; D gene: .; clone size: .; V gene: TRBV6-1; CDR3 protein: CASSRGLNSPLHF; CDR3 DNA: TGTGCCAGCAGTCGGGGGCTGAATTCACCCCTCCACTTT
J gene: TRBJ2-3; D gene: .; clone size: many; V gene: TRBV28; CDR3 protein: CASSLPPTRGDTQYF; CDR3 DNA: TGTGCCAGCAGTTTACCGCCGACCCGGGGGGATACGCAGTATTTT
J gene: TRBJ2-2; D gene: .; clone size: many; V gene: TRBV12-3/TRBV12-4; CDR3 protein: CATREHPNTGELFF; CDR3 DNA: TGTGCCACCCGGGAGCATCCGAACACCGGGGAGCTGTTTTTT
J gene: TRBJ2-5; D gene: .; clone size: many; V gene: TRBV6-1; CDR3 protein: CASSTLIVSETQYF; CDR3 DNA: TGTGCCAGCAGTACGCTAATCGTCTCGGAGACCCAGTACTTC
J gene: TRBJ2-3; D gene: .; clone size: .; V gene: TRBV11-3; CDR3 protein: CASSFGGVLADTQYF; CDR3 DNA: TGTGCCAGCAGTTTTGGCGGGGTCTTAGCAGATACGCAGTATTTT
J gene: TRBJ2-2; D gene: TRBD2; clone size: many; V gene: TRBV20-1; CDR3 protein: CSALHSGSRTGELFF; CDR3 DNA: TGCAGTGCTCTACACAGCGGGAGCCGTACCGGGGAGCTGTTTTTT
J gene: TRBJ2-1; D gene: TRBD2; clone size: few; V gene: TRBV19; CDR3 protein: CASSMSPSGSASSYNEQFF; CDR3 DNA: TGTGCCAGTAGTATGTCTCCTAGCGGGTCCGCGAGCTCCTACAATGAGCAGTTCTTC
J gene: TRBJ1-6; D gene: TRBD1; clone size: few; V gene: TRBV3-1; CDR3 protein: CASSKQTGGHSPLHF; CDR3 DNA: TGTGCCAGCAGCAAACAGACAGGGGGTCATTCACCCCTCCACTTT
J gene: TRBJ2-3; D gene: .; clone size: .; V gene: TRBV20-1; CDR3 protein: CSARGPPDTQYF; CDR3 DNA: TGCAGTGCTAGGGGTCCCCCAGATACGCAGTATTTT
J gene: TRBJ1-4; D gene: TRBD1; clone size: .; V gene: TRBV9; CDR3 protein: CASSTGGTGPEKLFF; CDR3 DNA: TGTGCCAGCAGCACAGGGGGGACAGGGCCTGAAAAACTGTTTTTT
J gene: TRBJ2-2; D gene: TRBD2; clone size: .; V gene: TRBV12-3/TRBV12-4; CDR3 protein: CASTKRTSGSTTGELFF; CDR3 DNA: TGTGCCAGCACCAAAAGGACTAGCGGGAGTACAACCGGGGAGCTGTTTTTT
J gene: TRBJ2-1; D gene: TRBD2; clone size: .; V gene: TRBV10-1; CDR3 protein: CASSDSGGRIYNEQFF; CDR3 DNA: TGCGCCAGCAGTGACAGTGGCGGGAGAATCTACAATGAGCAGTTCTTC
J gene: TRBJ2-2; D gene: TRBD2; clone size: many; V gene: TRBV6-5; CDR3 protein: CASSYSRTSGRGRAGELFF; CDR3 DNA: TGTGCCAGCAGTTACTCTAGGACTAGCGGGAGGGGTAGGGCCGGGGAGCTGTTTTTT
J gene: TRBJ2-3; D gene: TRBD1; clone size: many; V gene: TRBV7-3; CDR3 protein: CASSSRTGYTDTQYF; CDR3 DNA: TGTGCCAGCAGCTCCCGGACAGGTTACACAGATACGCAGTATTTT
J gene: TRBJ2-5; D gene: TRBD2; clone size: .; V gene: TRBV9; CDR3 protein: CASSVEAGVGETQYF; CDR3 DNA: TGTGCCAGCAGCGTAGAGGCGGGAGTTGGGGAGACCCAGTACTTC
J gene: TRBJ2-1; D gene: .; clone size: many; V gene: TRBV6-1; CDR3 protein: CASSEGNRGSEQFF; CDR3 DNA: TGTGCCAGCAGTGAAGGAAACCGGGGGTCGGAGCAGTTCTTC
J gene: TRBJ2-3; D gene: TRBD2; clone size: many; V gene: TRBV7-9; CDR3 protein: CASSLTSGRLDTQYF; CDR3 DNA: TGTGCCAGCAGCTTGACTAGCGGGAGGTTAGATACGCAGTATTTT
J gene: TRBJ2-1; D gene: .; clone size: .; V gene: TRBV5-4; CDR3 protein: CASSPARGARNEQFF; CDR3 DNA: TGTGCCAGCAGCCCTGCCAGGGGCGCGAGGAATGAGCAGTTCTTC
J gene: TRBJ2-7; D gene: TRBD2; clone size: many; V gene: TRBV11-2; CDR3 protein: CASSLDTSALYEQYF; CDR3 DNA: TGTGCCAGCAGCTTAGATACTAGCGCACTCTACGAGCAGTACTTC
J gene: TRBJ2-1; D gene: TRBD2; clone size: many; V gene: TRBV12-3/TRBV12-4; CDR3 protein: CASSFTGTSGYNEQFF; CDR3 DNA: TGTGCCAGCAGTTTCACCGGGACTAGCGGATACAATGAGCAGTTCTTC
J gene: TRBJ2-7; D gene: TRBD2; clone size: many; V gene: TRBV20-1; CDR3 protein: CSARTGTSGRAYEQYF; CDR3 DNA: TGCAGTGCTAGAACCGGGACTAGCGGGAGGGCCTACGAGCAGTACTTC
J gene: TRBJ2-1; D gene: .; clone size: many; V gene: TRBV11-1; CDR3 protein: CASSVQLAVFNNEQFF; CDR3 DNA: TGTGCCAGCAGCGTCCAACTAGCCGTCTTTAACAATGAGCAGTTCTTC
J gene: TRBJ2-1; D gene: .; clone size: many; V gene: TRBV28; CDR3 protein: CASSPRLGRTQGNEQFF; CDR3 DNA: TGTGCCAGCAGCCCCCGACTGGGACGAACCCAGGGCAATGAGCAGTTCTTC
J gene: TRBJ2-1; D gene: TRBD1; clone size: .; V gene: TRBV5-1; CDR3 protein: CASSYRQGMGNEQFF; CDR3 DNA: TGCGCCAGCAGCTACCGACAGGGGATGGGTAATGAGCAGTTCTTC
J gene: TRBJ2-7; D gene: .; clone size: many; V gene: TRBV9; CDR3 protein: CASSVVTGGYHAYEQYF; CDR3 DNA: TGTGCCAGCAGCGTAGTTACAGGTGGATATCACGCCTACGAGCAGTACTTC
J gene: TRBJ2-3; D gene: .; clone size: many; V gene: TRBV2; CDR3 protein: CASSEEGPLRDTQYF; CDR3 DNA: TGTGCCAGCAGTGAAGAGGGGCCCCTCCGTGATACGCAGTATTTT
J gene: TRBJ2-5; D gene: .; clone size: many; V gene: TRBV3-1; CDR3 protein: CASSQDLWEAPQETQYF; CDR3 DNA: TGTGCCAGCAGCCAAGATCTGTGGGAGGCCCCTCAGGAGACCCAGTACTTC
J gene: TRBJ2-5; D gene: TRBD1; clone size: many; V gene: TRBV7-9; CDR3 protein: CASCQGVQETQYF; CDR3 DNA: TGTGCCAGCTGCCAGGGGGTCCAAGAGACCCAGTACTTC
J gene: TRBJ2-7; D gene: .; clone size: many; V gene: TRBV28; CDR3 protein: CASSSGLRYEQYF; CDR3 DNA: TGTGCCAGCAGCTCGGGACTGCGCTACGAGCAGTACTTC